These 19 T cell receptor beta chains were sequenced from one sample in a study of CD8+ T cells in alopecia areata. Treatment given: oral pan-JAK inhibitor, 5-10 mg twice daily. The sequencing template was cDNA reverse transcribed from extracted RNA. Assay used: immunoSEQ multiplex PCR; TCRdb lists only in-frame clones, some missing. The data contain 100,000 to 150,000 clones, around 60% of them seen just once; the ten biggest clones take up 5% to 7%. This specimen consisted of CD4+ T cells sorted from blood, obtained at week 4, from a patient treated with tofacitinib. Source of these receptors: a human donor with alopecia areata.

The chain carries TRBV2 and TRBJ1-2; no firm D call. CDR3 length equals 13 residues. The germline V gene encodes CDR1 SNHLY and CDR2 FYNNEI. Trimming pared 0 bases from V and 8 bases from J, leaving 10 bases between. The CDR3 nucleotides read TGTGCCAGCAGTGAAGCCCCGGTTTCCGGCTACACCTTC. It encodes CASSEAPVSGYTF.

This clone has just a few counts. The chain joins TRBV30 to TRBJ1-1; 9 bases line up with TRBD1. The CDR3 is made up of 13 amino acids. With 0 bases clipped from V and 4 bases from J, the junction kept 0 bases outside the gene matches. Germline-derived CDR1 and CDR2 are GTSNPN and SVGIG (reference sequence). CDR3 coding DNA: TGTGCCTGGAGTGTACAGGGGGCCACTGAAGCTTTCTTT. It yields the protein CAWSVQGATEAFF. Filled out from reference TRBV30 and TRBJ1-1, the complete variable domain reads SQTIHQWPATLVQPVGSPLSLECTVEGTSNPNLYWYRQAAGRGLQLLFYSVGIGQISSEVPQNLSASRPQDRQFILSSKKLLLSDSGFYLCAWSVQGATEAFFGQGTRLTVV.

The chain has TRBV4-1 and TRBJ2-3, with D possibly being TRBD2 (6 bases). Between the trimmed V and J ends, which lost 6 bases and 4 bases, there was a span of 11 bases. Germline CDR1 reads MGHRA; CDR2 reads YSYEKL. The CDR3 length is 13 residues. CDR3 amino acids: CASSKAGSDTQYF. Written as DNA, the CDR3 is TGCGCCAGCAGTAAAGCGGGTTCAGATACGCAGTATTTT.

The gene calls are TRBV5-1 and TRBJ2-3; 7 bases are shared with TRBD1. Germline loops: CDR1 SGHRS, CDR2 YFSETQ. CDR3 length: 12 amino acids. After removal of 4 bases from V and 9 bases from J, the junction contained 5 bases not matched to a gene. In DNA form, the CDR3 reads TGCGCCAGCAGCCCCTCCAGGGGGACGCAGTATTTT. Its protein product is CASSPSRGTQYF.

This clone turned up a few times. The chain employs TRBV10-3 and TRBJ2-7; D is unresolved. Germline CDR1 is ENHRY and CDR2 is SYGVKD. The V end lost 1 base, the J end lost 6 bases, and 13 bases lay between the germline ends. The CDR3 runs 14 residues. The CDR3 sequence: CAISELRSFGEQYF. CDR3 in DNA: TGTGCCATCAGTGAGTTAAGGTCCTTTGGCGAGCAGTACTTC.

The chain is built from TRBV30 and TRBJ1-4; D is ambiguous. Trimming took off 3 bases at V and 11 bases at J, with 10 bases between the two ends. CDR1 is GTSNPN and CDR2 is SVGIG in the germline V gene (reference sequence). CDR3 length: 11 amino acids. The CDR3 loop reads CAWRHDGKLFF. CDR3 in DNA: TGTGCCTGGAGACACGACGGGAAACTGTTTTTT. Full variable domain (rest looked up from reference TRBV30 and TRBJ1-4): SQTIHQWPATLVQPVGSPLSLECTVEGTSNPNLYWYRQAAGRGLQLLFYSVGIGQISSEVPQNLSASRPQDRQFILSSKKLLLSDSGFYLCAWRHDGKLFFGSGTQLSVL.

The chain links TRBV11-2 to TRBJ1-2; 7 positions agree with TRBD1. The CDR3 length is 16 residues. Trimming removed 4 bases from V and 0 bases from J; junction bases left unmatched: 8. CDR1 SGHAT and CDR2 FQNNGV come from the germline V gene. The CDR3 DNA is TGTGCCAGCAGCTCTCTGGGACAGAGAGCTAACTATGGCTACACCTTC. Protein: CASSSLGQRANYGYTF.

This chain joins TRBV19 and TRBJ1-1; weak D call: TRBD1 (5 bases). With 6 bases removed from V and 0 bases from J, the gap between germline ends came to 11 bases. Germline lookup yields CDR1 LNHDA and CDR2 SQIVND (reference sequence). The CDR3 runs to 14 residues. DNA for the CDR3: TGTGCCAGTAGGGGGACGGACTTGAACACTGAAGCTTTCTTT. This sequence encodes CASRGTDLNTEAFF.

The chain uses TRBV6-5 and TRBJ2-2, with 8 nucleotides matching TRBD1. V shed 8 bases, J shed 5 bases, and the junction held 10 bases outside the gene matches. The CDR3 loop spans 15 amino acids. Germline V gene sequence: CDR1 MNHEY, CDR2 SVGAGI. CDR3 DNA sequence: TGTGCCAGCGGAGAATTTGGACAGGGAACCGGGGAGCTGTTTTTT. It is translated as CASGEFGQGTGELFF.

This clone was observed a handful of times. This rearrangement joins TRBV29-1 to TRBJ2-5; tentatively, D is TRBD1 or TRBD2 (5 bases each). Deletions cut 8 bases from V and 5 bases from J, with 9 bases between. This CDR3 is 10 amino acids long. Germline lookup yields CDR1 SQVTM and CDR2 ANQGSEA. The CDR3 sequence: CSTWGETQYF. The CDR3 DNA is TGCAGCACATGGGGGGAGACCCAGTACTTC.

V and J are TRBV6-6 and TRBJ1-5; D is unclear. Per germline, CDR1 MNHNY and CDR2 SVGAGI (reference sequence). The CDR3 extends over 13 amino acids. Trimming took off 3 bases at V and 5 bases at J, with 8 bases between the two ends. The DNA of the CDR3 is TGTGCCAGCAGTTATAAGTTGCATCAGCCCCAGCATTTT. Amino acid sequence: CASSYKLHQPQHF.

In nucleotides, the CDR3 is TGTGCCAGCCGGCTAGCGGGGGGAACAGATACGCAGTATTTT. It encodes CASRLAGGTDTQYF. The gene calls are TRBV7-2 and TRBJ2-3, with TRBD2 matching 11 bases. Germline assignment: CDR1 SGHTA and CDR2 FQGNSA. V shed 8 bases and J 3 bases; nucleotides not matched to a gene: 4. The CDR3 is 14 amino acids.

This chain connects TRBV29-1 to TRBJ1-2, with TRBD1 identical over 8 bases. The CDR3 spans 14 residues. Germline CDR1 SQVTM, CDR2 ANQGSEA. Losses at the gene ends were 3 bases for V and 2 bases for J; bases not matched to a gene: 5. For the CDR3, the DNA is TGCAGCGTTGACCGTGGACAGGGAAACTATGGCTACACCTTC. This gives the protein CSVDRGQGNYGYTF.

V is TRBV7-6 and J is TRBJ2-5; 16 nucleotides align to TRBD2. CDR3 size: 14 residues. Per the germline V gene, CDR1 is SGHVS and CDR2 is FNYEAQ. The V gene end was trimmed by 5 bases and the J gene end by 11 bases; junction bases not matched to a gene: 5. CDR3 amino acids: CASSPGTSGREQYF. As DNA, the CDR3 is TGTGCCAGCAGCCCAGGGACTAGCGGGAGGGAGCAGTACTTC.

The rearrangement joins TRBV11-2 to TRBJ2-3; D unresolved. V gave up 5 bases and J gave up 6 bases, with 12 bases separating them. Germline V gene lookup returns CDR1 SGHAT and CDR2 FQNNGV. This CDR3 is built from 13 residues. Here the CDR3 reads CASSRMMQDTQYF. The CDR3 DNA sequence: TGTGCCAGCAGCCGCATGATGCAGGATACGCAGTATTTT.

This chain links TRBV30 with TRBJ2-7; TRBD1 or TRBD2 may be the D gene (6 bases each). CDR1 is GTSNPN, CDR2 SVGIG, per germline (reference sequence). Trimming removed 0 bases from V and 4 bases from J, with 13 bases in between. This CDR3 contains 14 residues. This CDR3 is CAWSVGGGGYEQYF. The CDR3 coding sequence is TGTGCCTGGAGTGTGGGCGGAGGGGGGTACGAGCAGTACTTC.

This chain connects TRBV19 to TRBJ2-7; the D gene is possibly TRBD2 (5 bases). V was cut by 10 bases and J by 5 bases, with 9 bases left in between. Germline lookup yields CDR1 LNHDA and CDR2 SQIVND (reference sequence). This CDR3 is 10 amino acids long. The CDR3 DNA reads TGTGCCAACGAGGGCCACGAGCAGTACTTC. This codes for CANEGHEQYF.

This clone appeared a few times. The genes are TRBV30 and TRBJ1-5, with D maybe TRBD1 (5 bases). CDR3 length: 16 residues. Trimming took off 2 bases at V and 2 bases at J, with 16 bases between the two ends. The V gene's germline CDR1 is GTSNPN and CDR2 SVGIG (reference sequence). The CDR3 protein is CAWSRGPDMGNQPQHF. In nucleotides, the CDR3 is TGTGCCTGGAGTCGGGGCCCGGACATGGGCAATCAGCCCCAGCATTTT.

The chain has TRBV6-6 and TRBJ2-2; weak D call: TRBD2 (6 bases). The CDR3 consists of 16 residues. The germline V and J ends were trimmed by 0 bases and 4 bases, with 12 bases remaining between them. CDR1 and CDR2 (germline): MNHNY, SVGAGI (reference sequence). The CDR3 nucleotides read TGTGCCAGCAGTTACTCTCAAACTAGCCCCACCGGGGAGCTGTTTTTT. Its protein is CASSYSQTSPTGELFF.